Below are 2 T cell receptor beta chains sequenced from a single sample in a study of control samples from healthy donors and cancer patients (dated by TCRdb to the early 2020s). The method was the immunoSEQ multiplex PCR assay. What TCRdb holds here is the immuneACCESS table cut down to in-frame rearrangements. Part of the clones is not present; checked against another copy, under half of the missing clones reflect an unresolved V gene, and the others are unexplained. For this sample there are under 85,000 clones; about 93% appear just once. The ten largest clones add up to over 5% of the sample. The sample was blood. The receptors derive from a woman aged 35 to 49 in good health.

The chain carries TRBV28 and TRBJ1-6; D gene unclear. Trimming removed 3 bases at V and 6 bases at J, with 3 bases between. Germline V lookup: CDR1 MDHEN, CDR2 SYDVKM. This CDR3 contains 12 residues. This CDR3 reads CASSLGNSPLHF. The CDR3 DNA is TGTGCCAGCAGTTTGGGTAATTCACCCCTCCACTTT.

The CDR3 spells CASSLVASGGASYEQYF. In nucleotides, the CDR3 is TGTGCCAGCAGCCTGGTGGCTAGCGGGGGCGCTTCCTACGAGCAGTACTTC. The chain combines TRBV7-2 with TRBJ2-7, with 10 bases that match TRBD2. Germline CDR1 and CDR2: SGHTA and FQGNSA. V was clipped by 5 bases and J by 1 base; unmatched bases: 11. The CDR3 sequence is 17 residues long.